This T cell receptor (beta chain) was identified in a study of OX40 agonist ivuxolimab in advanced cancers. Study as a whole: Prior anti-PD-1, anti-PD-L1 or anti-CTLA-4 therapy was allowed; over 30% had some.

In regard to this clone: Its antigen is as yet unknown.

This table comes from immunoSEQ multiplex PCR, and its TCRdb copy is limited to in-frame clones, with some not included. The sample lists fewer than 85,000 clones; around 80% were seen once. Study-wide results and caveats: Both CD4+ and CD8+ T cell populations in blood had undergone clonal expansion by week 6 at 0.1 to 3.0 mg/kg. Among the nonresponders, some also had low normalized T-cell clonal expansion. On average, CD8+ T cells had more expanded clones than CD4+.

This clonotype was obtained from an adult with an advanced solid tumor such as melanoma, head and neck, liver or kidney cancer. The specimen was CD4+ or CD8+ T cells sorted from blood, collected in a trial of the OX40 agonist ivuxolimab.

The DNA of the CDR3 is TGTGCCAGCAGCCCCGACATTAACTATGGCTACACCTTC. Residues: CASSPDINYGYTF. The rearrangement links TRBV5-6 to TRBJ1-2, with no clear D. From germline, CDR1 is SGHDT and CDR2 YYEEEE. V shed 4 bases and J shed 1 base, with 8 bases lying between them. The CDR3 is made up of 13 amino acids.